One sample yielded the 7 T cell receptor beta chains listed below, sequenced in a study of T cell repertoires in cytomegalovirus infection. TCRdb re-derived calls from the reads in MiXCR, one entry per CDR3 protein. The data show roughly 600,000 distinct CDR3 sequences, approximately 24% seen once. Sequencing input: CD8+ T cells from PBMCs. Receptors originate from a human donor in good health (CMV status not recorded). Some clones in this sample may be carry-over from other donors' samples.

With regard to this clonotype: An end of the junction does not agree with germline; a read error may underlie this. The genes are TRBV15 and TRBJ2-5; 10 positions agree with TRBD2. The CDR3 has 17 residues. Looked up from germline, CDR1 is LNHNV and CDR2 is YYDKDF (reference sequence). The CDR3 DNA is TGTGCCACCAGCCTCGAACCCGGACTAGCGGTCCAAGAGATCCAGTACTTC. Its protein is CATSLEPGLAVQEIQYF.

The rearrangement joins TRBV19 to TRBJ1-4, with a possible D match to TRBD1 (5 bases). CDR1 and CDR2 (germline): LNHDA, SQIVND (reference sequence). Trimming pared 7 bases from V and 0 bases from J, leaving 21 bases between. This CDR3 spans 18 amino acids. The DNA for the CDR3 is TGTGCCAGTATGGGGACGGGACCAAAGCCTGCAACTAATGAAAAACTGTTTTTT. This codes for CASMGTGPKPATNEKLFF. Based on the CDR3 plus reference TRBV19 and TRBJ1-4, the full variable domain is DGGITQSPKYLFRKEGQNVTLSCEQNLNHDAMYWYRQDPGQGLRLIYYSQIVNDFQKGDIAEGYSVSREKKESFPLTVTSAQKNPTAFYLCASMGTGPKPATNEKLFFGSGTQLSVL.

This clonotype was seen a handful of times. The V call is TRBV14, the J call TRBJ2-3; D call uncertain. The V end was cut by 1 base, the J end by 9 bases, with 11 bases between. Germline V lookup: CDR1 SGHDN, CDR2 FVKESK. The CDR3 has 13 amino acids. The CDR3: CASSQVKRMTQYF. DNA of the CDR3: TGTGCCAGCAGCCAAGTCAAGAGAATGACGCAGTATTTT.

The chain joins TRBV14 to TRBJ2-1, with D unclear. CDR1 SGHDN and CDR2 FVKESK come from the germline V gene. Trimming shortened V by 1 base and J by 15 bases, and 13 bases separated the two germline ends. This CDR3 comprises 12 residues. CDR3 nucleotides: TGTGCCAGCAGCCAAGGGGCACCGCCCAGGTTCTTC. Residues: CASSQGAPPRFF.

V and J are TRBV25-1 and TRBJ1-1; D is undetermined. With 8 bases removed from V and 3 bases from J, the gap between germline ends came to 10 bases. CDR1 is MGHDK, CDR2 SYGVNS, per germline. The CDR3 extends over 12 amino acids. DNA for the CDR3: TGTGCCAGCGGAGTCTGGGACACTGAAGCTTTCTTT. It is translated as CASGVWDTEAFF. The entire variable domain, with the rest obtained from reference TRBV25-1 and TRBJ1-1, is as follows: EADIYQTPRYLVIGTGKKITLECSQTMGHDKMYWYQQDPGMELHLIHYSYGVNSTEKGDLSSESTVSRIRTEHFPLTLESARPSHTSQYLCASGVWDTEAFFGQGTRLTVV.

This clonotype was counted only a few times. V gene TRBV27 combines with J gene TRBJ2-2; D is possibly TRBD1 (6 bases). V lost 5 bases to trimming and J lost 0 bases, with 16 bases between them. This CDR3 has 17 residues. CDR1 and CDR2 from the germline V gene are MNHEY and SMNVEV (reference sequence). The CDR3 nucleotides read TGTGCCAGCAGTCTGACAGGATCCCGTTCGAACACCGGGGAGCTGTTTTTT. It yields the protein CASSLTGSRSNTGELFF.

This clonotype was seen many times. The chain combines TRBV7-8 with TRBJ2-3, with a possible D match to TRBD2 (6 bases). Trimming left V 5 bases short and J 2 bases short, with 14 bases between. CDR1 is SGHVS, CDR2 FQNEAQ, per germline. The CDR3 loop spans 15 amino acids. This chain's CDR3 is CASSPRAGLTDTQYF. CDR3 bases: TGTGCCAGCAGCCCCCGTGCGGGGCTCACAGATACGCAGTATTTT.